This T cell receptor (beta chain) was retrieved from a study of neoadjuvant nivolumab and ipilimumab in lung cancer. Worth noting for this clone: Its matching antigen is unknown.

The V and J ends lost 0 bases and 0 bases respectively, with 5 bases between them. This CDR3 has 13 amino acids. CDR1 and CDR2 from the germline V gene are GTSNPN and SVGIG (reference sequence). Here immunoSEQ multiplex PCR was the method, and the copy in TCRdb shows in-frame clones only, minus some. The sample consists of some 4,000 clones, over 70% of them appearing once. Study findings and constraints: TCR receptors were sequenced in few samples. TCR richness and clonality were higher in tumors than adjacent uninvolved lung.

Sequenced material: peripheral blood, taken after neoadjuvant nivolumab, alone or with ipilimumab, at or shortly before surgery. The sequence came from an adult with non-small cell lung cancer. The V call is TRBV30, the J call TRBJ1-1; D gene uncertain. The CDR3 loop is CAWSVHLNTEAFF. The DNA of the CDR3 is TGTGCCTGGAGTGTACACCTGAACACTGAAGCTTTCTTT.